The subject of this entry is one TCR beta chain. The source of the sample is a study of blood T cell repertoires in COVID-19. The wider study: Donors in the United States, Italy and Spain gave samples during acute or convalescent COVID-19. T cells, B-cell-depleted T cells, or PBMCs supplied cDNA or gDNA.

Per the authors' pipeline: For nucleated cells, counts were estimated from reference gene primer amplification. Only in-frame clones appear in the TCRdb table, and some are missing; sequencing was by immunoSEQ multiplex PCR. The V and J calls and clone size were taken over from that table, and D and trimming were inferred from the DNA. The sample records 250,000 to 300,000 clones, approximately 90% being singletons. V dropped 8 bases and J dropped 3 bases, with 18 bases sitting between them. The length of the CDR3 is 15 residues. Germline V gene data show CDR1 as MNHEY and CDR2 as SVGAGI. The sample comprised peripheral blood. The sequence derives from a woman between 35 and 50 years old with acute or convalescent COVID-19. This chain links TRBV6-5 with TRBJ2-3, with D maybe TRBD2 (5 bases). CDR3 in amino acids: CASRLRGWGTDTQYF. In DNA, the CDR3 is TGTGCCAGCCGGCTCCGGGGATGGGGTACAGATACGCAGTATTTT.